The 26 T cell receptor beta chains reported below all come from one sample, sequenced in a study of T cell repertoires in cytomegalovirus infection. Each CDR3 protein gets one entry after TCRdb re-called the reads with MiXCR. The sample shows roughly 920,000 distinct CDR3 sequences, roughly 30% of them seen only once. These receptors have no identified antigens. Sequenced material: cultured CD8+ T cells from PBMCs, taken from culture after CMV antigen stimulation. The receptors stem from a human donor in good health (CMV status not recorded). Some clones in this sample may be carry-over from other donors' samples.

This clonotype was picked up many times. This sequence joins TRBV12-3 or TRBV12-4 and TRBJ2-3; 14 positions match TRBD2. The CDR3 consists of 15 residues. V was pared by 5 bases and J by 6 bases, with 4 bases of the junction left unmatched. The DNA of the CDR3 is TGTGCCAGCAGTCGACTAGCGGGGGGGCTTGATACGCAGTATTTT. This encodes CASSRLAGGLDTQYF.

This clonotype came up a few times. The rearrangement uses TRBV6-1 and TRBJ1-1; D possibly corresponds to TRBD1 (6 bases). The germline CDR1 and CDR2 sequences are MNHNS and SASEGT. The CDR3 length is 14 residues. V was shortened by 3 bases and J by 4 bases, with 12 bases between the two germline ends. CDR3 residues: CASSETGFGTEAFF. Written as DNA, the CDR3 is TGTGCCAGCAGTGAGACAGGATTTGGCACTGAAGCTTTCTTT.

The chain recombines TRBV5-4 with TRBJ2-5, with 7 bases that match TRBD1. This CDR3 is 15 amino acids long. Losses at the gene ends were 3 bases for V and 1 base for J; bases not matched to a gene: 6. Germline lookup yields CDR1 SGHNT and CDR2 YYREEE (reference sequence). The CDR3 nucleotides read TGTGCCAGCAGCTGGGGACAGTCACTCCAAGAGACCCAGTACTTC. Its translation is CASSWGQSLQETQYF. The full variable domain, completed using reference TRBV5-4 and TRBJ2-5, is ETGVTQSPTHLIKTRGQQVTLRCSSQSGHNTVSWYQQALGQGPQFIFQYYREEENGRGNFPPRFSGLQFPNYSSELNVNALELDDSALYLCASSWGQSLQETQYFGPGTRLLVL.

This clonotype has only a few counts. This sequence joins TRBV27 and TRBJ2-1, with 8 bases matching TRBD2. Germline V gene sequence: CDR1 MNHEY, CDR2 SMNVEV (reference sequence). The CDR3 totals 17 residues. The junction had 15 bases not matched to a gene; V was cut back by 3 bases and J by 8 bases. The CDR3: CASSFLPLRGERDEQFF. CDR3 in DNA: TGTGCCAGCAGTTTCCTCCCCCTGCGGGGGGAAAGGGATGAGCAGTTCTTC.

The table lists this clonotype with many counts. This chain joins TRBV7-8 and TRBJ2-3, with D possibly matching TRBD1 (7 bases). V was shortened by 4 bases and J by 4 bases, with 15 bases between the two germline ends. The CDR3 runs to 15 residues. Looked up from germline, CDR1 is SGHVS and CDR2 is FQNEAQ. The CDR3 loop is CASSWRGRGADTQYF. CDR3 nucleotide sequence: TGTGCCAGCAGCTGGAGGGGGCGCGGCGCAGATACGCAGTATTTT.

This clonotype was seen at least ten times. The genes are TRBV7-2 and TRBJ1-2; TRBD1 matches 8 bases. V was clipped by 1 base and J by 4 bases; unmatched bases: 5. The germline CDR1 and CDR2 sequences are SGHTA and FQGNSA. There are 15 residues in the CDR3. CDR3 coding DNA: TGTGCCAGCAGCTTAGGGTCAGGGGGCCTCTATGGCTACACCTTC. This codes for CASSLGSGGLYGYTF.

This clonotype appeared a few times. Written as DNA, the CDR3 is TGTGCCACCAGCAGATCTCGGGGGATCGACAATGAGCAGTTCTTC. Translating gives CATSRSRGIDNEQFF. This sequence joins TRBV15 and TRBJ2-1; D perhaps matches TRBD2 (6 bases). Germline V gene data show CDR1 as LNHNV and CDR2 as YYDKDF (reference sequence). The ends were cut back, 2 bases at V and 5 bases at J, with 13 bases in the middle. The CDR3 loop spans 15 amino acids.

This clonotype was counted between two and nine times. The chain carries TRBV15 and TRBJ2-3; no clear D. Germline assignment: CDR1 LNHNV and CDR2 YYDKDF (reference sequence). The CDR3 is 12 amino acids. V was clipped by 3 bases and J by 6 bases, with 7 bases between them. CDR3 bases: TGTGCCACCAGCAGGGGATTTGATACGCAGTATTTT. Protein: CATSRGFDTQYF.

This chain connects TRBV19 to TRBJ1-5, with D maybe TRBD1 (5 bases). Per germline, CDR1 LNHDA and CDR2 SQIVND (reference sequence). The CDR3 contains 15 residues. Trimming removed 9 bases from V and 7 bases from J, with 22 bases in between. CDR3 residues: CASSRDGLLWQPQHF. The CDR3 nucleotides read TGTGCCAGCTCCCGGGACGGGCTTTTATGGCAGCCCCAGCATTTT.

This chain connects TRBV4-1 to TRBJ2-7; 7 bases match TRBD1. Germline V CDR1 and CDR2: MGHRA, YSYEKL. The junction had 10 bases not matched to a gene; V was cut back by 2 bases and J by 3 bases. The CDR3 is made up of 16 amino acids. The CDR3 sequence is CASSQRFDRVSYEQYF. The CDR3 region has the DNA TGCGCCAGCAGCCAAAGGTTCGACAGGGTAAGCTACGAGCAGTACTTC.

V and J are TRBV10-3 and TRBJ2-7; 10 nucleotides agree with TRBD1. The germline V gene has CDR1 ENHRY and CDR2 SYGVKD. V dropped 11 bases and J dropped 2; count of bases not matched to a gene: 9. This CDR3 has 14 amino acids. CDR3 coding DNA: TGTGCCGCCGGGACAGGGGAGGCTACCTACGAGCAGTACGTC. It encodes CAAGTGEATYEQYV.

This clonotype has more than one count but fewer than ten. The DNA for the CDR3 is TGTGCCAGCAGTGAACGGGACAGGCCTTACAATGAGCAGTTCTTC. Residues: CASSERDRPYNEQFF. V usage is TRBV6-1 and J usage is TRBJ2-1, with 8 bases aligning to TRBD1. The CDR3 has 15 residues. V was pared by 2 bases and J by 4 bases, with 4 bases of the junction left unmatched. Germline V lookup: CDR1 MNHNS, CDR2 SASEGT.

This clonotype was counted between two and nine times. The chain joins TRBV19 to TRBJ1-1; D not resolved. The CDR3 sequence is 13 residues long. Germline V CDR1 and CDR2: LNHDA, SQIVND (reference sequence). Trimming stripped 3 bases from V and 7 bases from J, with 12 bases between. The CDR3 loop reads CASSMGVRGEAFF. The CDR3 DNA reads as TGTGCCAGTAGTATGGGTGTTAGAGGTGAAGCTTTCTTT.

This clonotype occurred a few times. This chain uses TRBV25-1 with TRBJ1-1; D ambiguous. Germline CDR1 is MGHDK and CDR2 is SYGVNS. The CDR3 runs 17 residues. Trimming removed 4 bases from V and 0 bases from J, with 18 bases in between. CDR3 loop: CASSADNGGYMNTEAFF. CDR3 nucleotide sequence: TGTGCCAGCAGTGCCGACAATGGCGGGTACATGAACACTGAAGCTTTCTTT.

The table lists this clonotype with many counts. The CDR3: CASSQQGNSPLHF. CDR3 sequence (DNA): TGCGCCAGCAGCCAACAGGGAAATTCACCCCTCCACTTT. V is TRBV4-1 and J is TRBJ1-6, with D perhaps matching TRBD1 (5 bases). V lost 2 bases and J lost 7, with 6 bases in between. Germline V gene data show CDR1 as MGHRA and CDR2 as YSYEKL. This CDR3 region has 13 residues.

This clonotype showed up just once. The CDR3 nucleotides are TGTGCCAGCAGCCCCCGGGCATTCAATCAGCCCCAGCATTTT. The encoded protein is CASSPRAFNQPQHF. V is TRBV7-8 and J is TRBJ1-5, with unresolved D. V lost 5 bases and J 3 bases, leaving 11 bases between the germline ends. CDR1 and CDR2 from the germline V gene are SGHVS and FQNEAQ. The CDR3 has 14 residues.

The rearrangement joins TRBV29-1 to TRBJ1-4; weak D call: TRBD1 (6 bases). The CDR3 covers 13 residues. Germline CDR1 and CDR2: SQVTM and ANQGSEA. Trimming left V 5 bases short and J 3 bases short, with 10 bases between. As DNA, the CDR3 is TGCAGCGTTATGGGGGCGGCTAATGAAAAACTGTTTTTT. Amino acids: CSVMGAANEKLFF.

The chain is built from TRBV15 and TRBJ2-1; D is undetermined. The CDR3 totals 14 residues. Germline-derived CDR1 and CDR2 are LNHNV and YYDKDF (reference sequence). V gave up 7 bases and J gave up 0 bases, with 10 bases separating them. The CDR3 bases are TGTGCCACCACGAAAAGCCGCTCCTACAATGAGCAGTTCTTC. Translated: CATTKSRSYNEQFF.

This clonotype was counted ten times or more. The V gene is TRBV7-9, the J gene TRBJ1-3; D may be TRBD1 (5 bases). Germline V lookup: CDR1 SEHNR, CDR2 FQNEAQ (reference sequence). V lost 3 bases and J lost 3, with 9 bases in between. The length of the CDR3 is 14 residues. CDR3 sequence: CASSLGDFGNTIYF. The CDR3 DNA sequence: TGTGCCAGCAGCTTGGGGGACTTTGGAAACACCATATATTTT. Supplemented by reference TRBV7-9 and TRBJ1-3, the full variable domain reads DTGVSQNPRHKITKRGQNVTFRCDPISEHNRLYWYRQTLGQGPEFLTYFQNEAQLEKSRLLSDRFSAERPKGSFSTLEIQRTEQGDSAMYLCASSLGDFGNTIYFGEGSWLTVV.

This sequence joins TRBV6-4 and TRBJ2-7, with 7 positions matching TRBD2. J lost 3 bases, V lost 7 bases, and 3 bases had no gene match. Looked up from germline, CDR1 is MRHNA and CDR2 is SNTAGT. CDR3 length equals 12 residues. CDR3 sequence reads: CASNQRDYEQYV. Written as DNA, the CDR3 is TGTGCCAGCAACCAGCGGGACTACGAGCAGTACGTC.

This chain joins TRBV20-1 and TRBJ1-1; D ambiguous. The CDR3 contains 15 residues. Germline CDR1 DFQATT, CDR2 SNEGSKA (reference sequence). The V end lost 3 bases, the J end lost 0 bases, and 14 bases lay between the germline ends. The CDR3 here is CSARAPDGMNTEAFF. The CDR3 nucleotides read TGCAGTGCTAGGGCGCCCGACGGAATGAACACTGAAGCTTTCTTT.

The chain employs TRBV20-1 and TRBJ1-1; possible D gene TRBD1, 5 bases. Germline lookup yields CDR1 DFQATT and CDR2 SNEGSKA (reference sequence). Trimming took 2 bases from V and 1 from J, leaving 8 bases between them. This CDR3 has 13 residues. The CDR3 loop reads CSARRDGNTEAFF. CDR3 DNA sequence: TGCAGTGCTAGAAGGGACGGGAACACTGAAGCTTTCTTT.

This clonotype was seen a handful of times. The V call is TRBV5-1, the J call TRBJ1-2; 7 bases agree with TRBD1. Looked up from germline, CDR1 is SGHRS and CDR2 is YFSETQ. The CDR3 extends over 15 amino acids. V was clipped by 5 bases and J by 1 base; unmatched bases: 8. The CDR3 spells CASRPPGTDNYGYTF. CDR3 DNA: TGCGCCAGCAGACCTCCCGGGACAGATAACTATGGCTACACCTTC.

The chain recombines TRBV4-1 with TRBJ2-5, with 8 positions matching TRBD1. The length of the CDR3 is 18 residues. V gave up 0 bases and J gave up 7 bases; unmatched junction bases: 16. The V gene's germline CDR1 is MGHRA and CDR2 YSYEKL. The CDR3 sequence is CASSQDLGRLDREVTQYF. CDR3 DNA: TGCGCCAGCAGCCAAGATCTAGGCCGTTTGGACAGGGAAGTGACCCAGTACTTC.

In this sample, this clonotype turned up a few times. This sequence joins TRBV28 and TRBJ1-1, with D possibly being TRBD1 (6 bases). CDR1 is MDHEN, CDR2 SYDVKM, per germline. V lost 3 bases, J lost 5 bases, and 10 bases lay in between. There are 13 residues in the CDR3. The DNA of the CDR3 is TGTGCCAGCAGTTTTGAGAGGGGGACTGAAGCTTTCTTT. Protein: CASSFERGTEAFF.

This clonotype appeared a single time. This may arise from a read error, as a much more abundant clone is one base away. The rearrangement uses TRBV10-3 and TRBJ1-1; 7 positions match TRBD1. Germline CDR1 is ENHRY and CDR2 is SYGVKD. V shed 7 bases, J shed 0 bases, and the junction held 11 bases outside the gene matches. The CDR3 has 16 amino acids. CDR3 DNA sequence: TGTGCCATCAATGGCCCTGGGGACAGTATGAACACTGAAGCTTTCTTT. Translating it yields CAINGPGDSMNTEAFF.